These 20 T cell receptor beta chains share one sample of origin, sequenced in a study of patients and donors after allogeneic stem cell transplantation. From the RT-PCR reads, TCRdb called clonotypes with MiXCR, one entry per CDR3 protein. The data contain about 960,000 distinct CDR3 sequences, roughly 17% of them singletons. Input material: blood, either unsorted or a sorted T cell fraction (not recorded which). The receptors originated from a human donor who was either an allogeneic HSCT recipient or a stem cell or donor lymphocyte infusion donor (not recorded which). It is not recorded whose cells these are; they may come from a transplant donor.

The table lists this clonotype with many counts. This chain links TRBV12-3 or TRBV12-4 with TRBJ2-7; 7 bases fit TRBD2. V was clipped by 2 bases and J by 4 bases; unmatched bases: 8. The length of the CDR3 is 15 residues. The CDR3, as DNA: TGTGCCAGCAGTTTACCCGGGAGGTGGGGGTACGAGCAGTACTTC. It yields the protein CASSLPGRWGYEQYF.

The chain links TRBV7-9 to TRBJ2-3; 7 nucleotides match TRBD1. The V gene end was trimmed by 6 bases and the J gene end by 5 bases; junction bases not matched to a gene: 5. Per germline, CDR1 SEHNR and CDR2 FQNEAQ (reference sequence). The CDR3 is 13 amino acids. CDR3 bases: TGTGCCAGCAGTCCCGGGACAGAAGATACGCAGTATTTT. Translated, it gives CASSPGTEDTQYF.

The V and J genes are TRBV20-1 and TRBJ2-7; a possible D gene is TRBD2 (6 bases). Per germline, CDR1 DFQATT and CDR2 SNEGSKA (reference sequence). The V end lost 0 bases, the J end lost 3 bases, and 12 bases lay between the germline ends. The CDR3 runs 14 residues. CDR3 protein: CSAREGSGLYEQYF. In DNA form, the CDR3 reads TGCAGTGCTAGAGAAGGCTCGGGACTCTACGAGCAGTACTTC.

The table lists this clonotype with a few counts. The J gene is TRBJ1-5, the V gene TRBV12-3 or TRBV12-4; D not certain. Trimming removed 2 bases from V and 5 bases from J, with 4 bases in between. The CDR3 extends over 12 amino acids. CDR3 nucleotides: TGTGCCAGCAGTTTATTGGATCAGCCCCAGCATTTT. Protein: CASSLLDQPQHF.

This clonotype turned up a few times. The chain has TRBV27 and TRBJ2-5; 7 positions match TRBD1. V shed 5 bases and J 1 base; nucleotides not matched to a gene: 7. Germline CDR1 MNHEY, CDR2 SMNVEV (reference sequence). The CDR3 has 15 amino acids. This CDR3 is CASSTMGTAQETQYF. Here the CDR3 DNA reads TGTGCCAGCAGTACAATGGGGACAGCCCAAGAGACCCAGTACTTC.

This clonotype has only a few counts. The chain combines TRBV12-3 or TRBV12-4 with TRBJ2-7, with 12 nucleotides matching TRBD2. The CDR3 runs to 19 residues. The V and J ends lost 1 base and 6 bases, in that order; junction bases with no gene match: 16. The CDR3 DNA reads TGTGCCAGCAGTTTAGGTTCCGCTACTAGCGGGGGGCCCAACAGCGAGCAGTACTTC. Amino acid sequence: CASSLGSATSGGPNSEQYF.

This chain connects TRBV5-1 to TRBJ1-6; 8 nucleotides line up with TRBD1. The CDR3 runs 16 residues. Germline V gene data show CDR1 as SGHRS and CDR2 as YFSETQ. V lost 0 bases to trimming and J lost 9 bases; unmatched junction nucleotides: 8. The CDR3: CASSLVAGGIGSPLHF. The CDR3 region has the DNA TGCGCCAGCAGCTTGGTGGCAGGGGGCATTGGTTCACCCCTCCACTTT.

This clonotype was counted a few times. In DNA form, the CDR3 reads TGTGCCAGCAGCTACAAGGGAGGTTGGAACTATGGCTACACCTTC. It is translated as CASSYKGGWNYGYTF. The chain couples TRBV12-3 or TRBV12-4 to TRBJ1-2; D uncertain. The V end lost 6 bases, the J end lost 2 bases, and 16 bases lay between the germline ends. CDR3 length: 15 residues.

J is TRBJ1-6 and V is TRBV7-9; 8 nucleotides align to TRBD1. Germline CDR1 and CDR2: SEHNR and FQNEAQ (reference sequence). The ends lost 5 bases at V and 7 bases at J; junction bases unmatched: 13. The CDR3 extends over 17 amino acids. CDR3 in amino acids: CASSLPGQGGKNSPLHF. The CDR3 nucleotides read TGTGCCAGCAGCCTCCCAGGACAGGGAGGTAAAAATTCACCCCTCCACTTT.

This clonotype was seen a few times. This sequence joins TRBV6-1 and TRBJ2-5, with 11 bases that match TRBD2. The CDR3 extends over 15 amino acids. The germline CDR1 and CDR2 sequences are MNHNS and SASEGT. V was pared by 7 bases and J by 1 base, with 5 bases of the junction left unmatched. The CDR3: CASNRLAGLQETQYF. CDR3 bases: TGTGCCAGCAACAGACTAGCGGGGCTCCAAGAGACCCAGTACTTC.

CDR3 protein: CATSSPAEASSGYTF. CDR3 coding DNA: TGTGCCACCAGTAGCCCAGCGGAGGCTTCCTCTGGCTACACCTTC. This rearrangement joins TRBV24-1 to TRBJ1-2; D gene unclear. Trimming removed 6 bases at V and 7 bases at J, with 20 bases between. CDR3 length: 15 amino acids. CDR1 is KGHDR, CDR2 SFDVKD, per germline.

This rearrangement joins TRBV5-1 to TRBJ2-3; 10 nucleotides line up with TRBD2. In germline, CDR1 is SGHRS, CDR2 YFSETQ. The CDR3 runs to 16 residues. V trimming: 1 base; J trimming: 5 bases; junction bases outside the gene matches: 7. The CDR3 DNA follows: TGCGCCAGCAGCTTGAGGGCTAGCGGGAGTGGAGATACGCAGTATTTT. Protein product: CASSLRASGSGDTQYF.

The rearrangement joins TRBV4-3 to TRBJ1-2; 9 bases agree with TRBD1. Per the germline V gene, CDR1 is LGHNA and CDR2 is YSLEER. Trimming at V came to 0 bases and at J to 5 bases, leaving 7 bases not matched to a gene. The CDR3 totals 16 residues. The CDR3 loop reads CASSQEKQGALYGYTF. The CDR3 DNA reads TGCGCCAGCAGCCAAGAAAAACAGGGGGCGCTTTATGGCTACACCTTC.

Written as DNA, the CDR3 is TGCAGTGCTAGAGATGCTGGACAGGGGTCGGAGACCCAGTACTTC. Translation: CSARDAGQGSETQYF. The chain links TRBV20-1 to TRBJ2-5; 9 bases agree with TRBD1. The V segment lost 0 bases and the J segment 5 bases; nucleotides outside the gene matches: 7. The V gene's germline CDR1 is DFQATT and CDR2 SNEGSKA (reference sequence). This CDR3 is built from 15 residues.

The rearrangement uses TRBV4-3 and TRBJ2-7; 9 bases match TRBD1. V trimming: 1 base; J trimming: 7 bases; junction bases outside the gene matches: 14. The CDR3 is made up of 17 amino acids. Germline assignment: CDR1 LGHNA and CDR2 YSLEER. The CDR3 loop reads CASSQVLGGQGLVEQYF. CDR3 in DNA: TGCGCCAGCAGCCAAGTTTTGGGGGGACAGGGTCTGGTAGAGCAGTACTTC.

The gene calls are TRBV5-8 and TRBJ1-4, with 8 bases that match TRBD1. The CDR3 spans 15 residues. Losses at the gene ends were 4 bases for V and 8 bases for J; bases not matched to a gene: 10. CDR1 SGHTS and CDR2 YDEGEE come from the germline V gene. The CDR3 DNA is TGTGCCAGCAGCGCGCAGGGGGCGAAGGTCGAAAAACTGTTTTTT. Its protein product is CASSAQGAKVEKLFF.

V gene TRBV30 combines with J gene TRBJ1-2, with TRBD1 matching over 7 bases. The V and J ends lost 5 bases and 2 bases, in that order; junction bases with no gene match: 2. CDR3 length: 12 amino acids. Germline lookup yields CDR1 GTSNPN and CDR2 SVGIG (reference sequence). The CDR3 loop reads CAWDRENYGYTF. The CDR3 coding sequence is TGTGCCTGGGACAGGGAAAACTATGGCTACACCTTC.

This clonotype was counted ten times or more. The CDR3 sequence: CASSQVREKLFF. The DNA for the CDR3 is TGCGCCAGCAGCCAAGTGAGGGAAAAACTGTTTTTT. The rearrangement uses TRBV4-3 and TRBJ1-4; D remains unclear. CDR1 and CDR2 (germline): LGHNA, YSLEER. The V end was cut by 1 base, the J end by 8 bases, with 5 bases between. CDR3 length: 12 amino acids.

With respect to this clonotype: Since a much larger clone is just one base distant, this may be a read error. This sequence joins TRBV21-1 and TRBJ2-7; the D call in the table, TRBD1, was not verified against the DNA. TRBJ2-1 explains the end of the DNA better; the J call may be wrong. TRBV21-1 is labeled a pseudogene. The CDR3 extends over 14 amino acids. Written as DNA, the CDR3 is TGTGCCCCCAAACGGGGGATCCCCCCCTACGAGCAGTTCTTC. Translating gives CAPKRGIPPYEQFF.

The chain is built from TRBV7-8 and TRBJ2-7, with a possible D match to TRBD2 (5 bases). Per germline, CDR1 SGHVS and CDR2 FQNEAQ. Trimming took 5 bases from V and 0 from J, leaving 17 bases between them. The CDR3 has 16 residues. This CDR3 reads CASSKGSPKFSYEQYF. CDR3 in DNA: TGTGCCAGCAGCAAAGGGAGCCCCAAATTCTCCTACGAGCAGTACTTC.